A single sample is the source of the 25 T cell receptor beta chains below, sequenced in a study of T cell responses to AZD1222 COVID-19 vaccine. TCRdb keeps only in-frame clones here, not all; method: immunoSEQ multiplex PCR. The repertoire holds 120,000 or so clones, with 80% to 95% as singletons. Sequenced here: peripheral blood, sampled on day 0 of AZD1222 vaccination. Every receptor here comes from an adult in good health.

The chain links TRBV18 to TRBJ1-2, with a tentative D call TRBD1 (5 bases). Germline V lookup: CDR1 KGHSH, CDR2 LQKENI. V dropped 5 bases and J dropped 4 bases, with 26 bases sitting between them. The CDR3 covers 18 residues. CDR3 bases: TGTGCCAGCTCATTGCGCCGAGGACAAACCTCCTCCGGCTATGGCTACACCTTC. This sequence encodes CASSLRRGQTSSGYGYTF.

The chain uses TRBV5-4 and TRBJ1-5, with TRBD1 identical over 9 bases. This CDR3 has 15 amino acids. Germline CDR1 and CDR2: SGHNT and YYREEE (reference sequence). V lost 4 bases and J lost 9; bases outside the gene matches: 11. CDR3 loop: CASSLAGTGQSPQHF. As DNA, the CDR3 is TGTGCCAGCAGCCTAGCCGGGACAGGGCAGTCGCCCCAGCATTTT. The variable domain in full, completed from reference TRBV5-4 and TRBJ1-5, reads ETGVTQSPTHLIKTRGQQVTLRCSSQSGHNTVSWYQQALGQGPQFIFQYYREEENGRGNFPPRFSGLQFPNYSSELNVNALELDDSALYLCASSLAGTGQSPQHFGDGTRLSIL.

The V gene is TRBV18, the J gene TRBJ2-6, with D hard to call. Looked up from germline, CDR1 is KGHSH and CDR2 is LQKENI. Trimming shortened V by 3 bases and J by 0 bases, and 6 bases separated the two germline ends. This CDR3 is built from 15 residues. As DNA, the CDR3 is TGTGCCAGCTCACCCTCCGGCTCTGGGGCCAACGTCCTGACTTTC. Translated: CASSPSGSGANVLTF. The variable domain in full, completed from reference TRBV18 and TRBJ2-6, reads NAGVMQNPRHLVRRRGQEARLRCSPMKGHSHVYWYRQLPEEGLKFMVYLQKENIIDESGMPKERFSAEFPKEGPSILRIQQVVRGDSAAYFCASSPSGSGANVLTFGAGSRLTVL.

The CDR3 DNA follows: TGTGCCAGCAGCGAAAGGGTCGCAGGGAATAATTCACCCCTCCACTTT. This sequence encodes CASSERVAGNNSPLHF. The chain carries TRBV3-1 (or the pseudogene TRBV3-2) and TRBJ1-6; D may be TRBD1 (5 bases). V was trimmed by 5 bases and J by 5 bases, leaving 16 bases between them. CDR3 length equals 16 residues. Germline CDR1 is LGHDT and CDR2 is YNNKEL (reference sequence).

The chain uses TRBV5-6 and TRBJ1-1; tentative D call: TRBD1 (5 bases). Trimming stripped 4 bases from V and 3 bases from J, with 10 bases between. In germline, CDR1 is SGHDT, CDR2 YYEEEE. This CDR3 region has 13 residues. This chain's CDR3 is CASSAGTYTEAFF. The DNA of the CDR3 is TGTGCCAGCAGCGCCGGGACTTACACTGAAGCTTTCTTT.

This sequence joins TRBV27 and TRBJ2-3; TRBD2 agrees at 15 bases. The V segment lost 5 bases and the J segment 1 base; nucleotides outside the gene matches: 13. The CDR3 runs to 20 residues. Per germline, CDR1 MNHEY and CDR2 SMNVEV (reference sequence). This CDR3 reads CASSPRRGLAGGPGTDTQYF. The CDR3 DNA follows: TGTGCCAGCAGTCCCCGTAGAGGACTAGCGGGAGGGCCGGGCACAGATACGCAGTATTTT.

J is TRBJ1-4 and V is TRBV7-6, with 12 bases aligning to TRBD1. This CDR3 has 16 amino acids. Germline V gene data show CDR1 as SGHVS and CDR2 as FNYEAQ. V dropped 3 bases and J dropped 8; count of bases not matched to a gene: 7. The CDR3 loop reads CASSFTFGTGGEKLFF. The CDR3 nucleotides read TGTGCCAGCAGCTTTACATTCGGGACAGGGGGCGAAAAACTGTTTTTT.

As DNA, the CDR3 is TGCGCCAGCAGCTTGGAATTCGGGACAGGGGGCAGGACAGATACGCAGTATTTT. This encodes CASSLEFGTGGRTDTQYF. This chain links TRBV5-1 with TRBJ2-3, with 12 positions matching TRBD1. Germline V lookup: CDR1 SGHRS, CDR2 YFSETQ. The CDR3 runs 18 residues. V lost 0 bases to trimming and J lost 3 bases; unmatched junction nucleotides: 8.

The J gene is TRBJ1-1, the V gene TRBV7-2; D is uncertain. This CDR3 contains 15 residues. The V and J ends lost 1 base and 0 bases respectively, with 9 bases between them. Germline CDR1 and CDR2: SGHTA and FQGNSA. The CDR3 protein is CASSLVGGMNTEAFF. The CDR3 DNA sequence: TGTGCCAGCAGCTTAGTGGGCGGTATGAACACTGAAGCTTTCTTT.

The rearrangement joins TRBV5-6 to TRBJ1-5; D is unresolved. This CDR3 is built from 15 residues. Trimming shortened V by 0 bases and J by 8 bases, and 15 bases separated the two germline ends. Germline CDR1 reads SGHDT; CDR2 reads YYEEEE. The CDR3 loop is CASSLAGNPAEPQHF. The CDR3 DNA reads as TGTGCCAGCAGCTTGGCCGGGAACCCCGCCGAGCCCCAGCATTTT. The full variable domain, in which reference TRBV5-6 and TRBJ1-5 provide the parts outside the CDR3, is DAGVTQSPTHLIKTRGQQVTLRCSPKSGHDTVSWYQQALGQGPQFIFQYYEEEERQRGNFPDRFSGHQFPNYSSELNVNALLLGDSALYLCASSLAGNPAEPQHFGDGTRLSIL.

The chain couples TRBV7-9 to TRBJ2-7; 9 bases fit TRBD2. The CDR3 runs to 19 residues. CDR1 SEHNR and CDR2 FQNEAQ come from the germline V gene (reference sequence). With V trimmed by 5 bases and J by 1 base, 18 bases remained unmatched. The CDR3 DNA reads TGTGCCAGCAGCCCGCCGAAGTGGCGGGAGGGCCCAGGATCCTACGAGCAGTACTTC. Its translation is CASSPPKWREGPGSYEQYF.

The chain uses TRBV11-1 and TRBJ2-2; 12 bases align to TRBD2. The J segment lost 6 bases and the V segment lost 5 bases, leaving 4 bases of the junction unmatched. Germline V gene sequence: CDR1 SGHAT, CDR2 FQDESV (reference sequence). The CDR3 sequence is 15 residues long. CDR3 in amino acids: CASSPSSGRAGELFF. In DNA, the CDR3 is TGTGCCAGCAGCCCATCTAGCGGGAGGGCCGGGGAGCTGTTTTTT.

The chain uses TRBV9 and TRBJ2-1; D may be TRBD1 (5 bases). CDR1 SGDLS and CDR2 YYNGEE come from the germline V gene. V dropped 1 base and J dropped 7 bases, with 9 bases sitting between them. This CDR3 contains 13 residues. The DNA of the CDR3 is TGTGCCAGCAGCGTATTTGCAGGGAATGAGCAGTTCTTC. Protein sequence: CASSVFAGNEQFF.

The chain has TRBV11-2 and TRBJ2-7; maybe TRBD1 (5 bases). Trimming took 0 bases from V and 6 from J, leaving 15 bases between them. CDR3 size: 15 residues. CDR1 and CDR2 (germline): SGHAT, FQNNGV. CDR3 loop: CASSLEVMGPSEQYF. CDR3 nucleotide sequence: TGTGCCAGCAGCTTAGAGGTAATGGGGCCGTCCGAGCAGTACTTC.

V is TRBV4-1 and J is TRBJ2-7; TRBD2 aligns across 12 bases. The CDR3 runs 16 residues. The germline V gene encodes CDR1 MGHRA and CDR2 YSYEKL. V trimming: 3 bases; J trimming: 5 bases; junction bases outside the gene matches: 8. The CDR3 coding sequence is TGCGCCAGCAGCCAGCCTACTAGCGGGAGGCGCCACGAGCAGTACTTC. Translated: CASSQPTSGRRHEQYF.

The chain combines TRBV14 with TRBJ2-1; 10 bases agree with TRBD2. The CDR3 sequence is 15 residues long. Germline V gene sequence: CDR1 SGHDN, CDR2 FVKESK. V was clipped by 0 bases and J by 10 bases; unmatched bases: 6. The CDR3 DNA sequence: TGTGCCAGCAGCCAAGAAAGGCTAGCGGGAGTGGAGCAGTTCTTC. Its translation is CASSQERLAGVEQFF.

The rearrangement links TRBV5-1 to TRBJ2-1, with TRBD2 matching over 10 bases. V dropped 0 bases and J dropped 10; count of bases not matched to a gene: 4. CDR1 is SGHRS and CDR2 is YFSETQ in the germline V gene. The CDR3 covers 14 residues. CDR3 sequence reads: CASSLGLAGREQFF. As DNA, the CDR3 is TGCGCCAGCAGCTTGGGACTAGCGGGTAGGGAGCAGTTCTTC.

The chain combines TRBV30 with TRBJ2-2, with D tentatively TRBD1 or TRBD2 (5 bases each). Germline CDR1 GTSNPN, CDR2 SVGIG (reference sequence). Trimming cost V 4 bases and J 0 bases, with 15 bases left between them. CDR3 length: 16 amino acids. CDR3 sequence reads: CAWTVGETANTGELFF. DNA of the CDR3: TGTGCCTGGACCGTGGGGGAGACAGCGAACACCGGGGAGCTGTTTTTT.

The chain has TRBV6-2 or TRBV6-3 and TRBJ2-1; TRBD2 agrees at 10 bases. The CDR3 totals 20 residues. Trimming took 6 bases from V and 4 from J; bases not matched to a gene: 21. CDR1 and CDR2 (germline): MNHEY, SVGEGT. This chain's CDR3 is CASSLLRSLTSGTFYNEQFF. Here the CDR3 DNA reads TGTGCCAGCAGCCTCCTTAGGTCCCTAACTAGCGGGACTTTTTACAATGAGCAGTTCTTC.

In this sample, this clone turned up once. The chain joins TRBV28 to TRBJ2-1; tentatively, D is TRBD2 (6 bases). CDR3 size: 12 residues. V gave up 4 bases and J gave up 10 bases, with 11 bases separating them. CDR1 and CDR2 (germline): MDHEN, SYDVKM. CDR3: CASSWDLSEQFF. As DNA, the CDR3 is TGTGCCAGCAGTTGGGACTTATCAGAGCAGTTCTTC.

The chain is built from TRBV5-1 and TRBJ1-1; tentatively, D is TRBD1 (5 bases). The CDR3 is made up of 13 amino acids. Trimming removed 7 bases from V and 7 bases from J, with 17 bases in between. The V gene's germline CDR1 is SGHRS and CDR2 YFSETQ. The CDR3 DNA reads TGCGCCAGCTCCATTGGGCTTAGGGGTGAAGCTTTCTTT. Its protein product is CASSIGLRGEAFF.

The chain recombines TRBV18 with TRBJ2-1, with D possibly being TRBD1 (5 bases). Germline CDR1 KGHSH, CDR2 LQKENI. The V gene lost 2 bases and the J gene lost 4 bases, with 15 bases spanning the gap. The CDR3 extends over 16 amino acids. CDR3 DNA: TGTGCCAGCTCACCAGGGGCAGATCGATCTTACAATGAGCAGTTCTTC. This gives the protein CASSPGADRSYNEQFF.

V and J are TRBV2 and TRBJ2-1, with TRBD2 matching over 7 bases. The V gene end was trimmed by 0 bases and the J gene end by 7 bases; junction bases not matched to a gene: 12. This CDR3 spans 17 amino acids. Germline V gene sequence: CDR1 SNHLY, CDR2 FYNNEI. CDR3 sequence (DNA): TGTGCCAGCAGTGAAGCGCTTCGGACGGGACTATTTAATGAGCAGTTCTTC. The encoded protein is CASSEALRTGLFNEQFF.

The CDR3 DNA sequence: TGTGCCAGCAGTGTAGCGGGAGAATCGACAGATACGCAGTATTTT. It translates to CASSVAGESTDTQYF. The chain carries TRBV6-4 and TRBJ2-3; 9 nucleotides match TRBD2. V trimming: 4 bases; J trimming: 3 bases; junction bases outside the gene matches: 5. CDR3 length equals 15 residues. Germline V lookup: CDR1 MRHNA, CDR2 SNTAGT.

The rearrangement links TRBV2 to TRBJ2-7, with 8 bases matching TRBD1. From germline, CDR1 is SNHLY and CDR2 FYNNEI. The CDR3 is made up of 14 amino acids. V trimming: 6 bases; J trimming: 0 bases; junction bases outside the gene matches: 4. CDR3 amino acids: CASREGTGSYEQYF. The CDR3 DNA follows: TGTGCCAGCAGGGAGGGGACAGGCTCCTACGAGCAGTACTTC.